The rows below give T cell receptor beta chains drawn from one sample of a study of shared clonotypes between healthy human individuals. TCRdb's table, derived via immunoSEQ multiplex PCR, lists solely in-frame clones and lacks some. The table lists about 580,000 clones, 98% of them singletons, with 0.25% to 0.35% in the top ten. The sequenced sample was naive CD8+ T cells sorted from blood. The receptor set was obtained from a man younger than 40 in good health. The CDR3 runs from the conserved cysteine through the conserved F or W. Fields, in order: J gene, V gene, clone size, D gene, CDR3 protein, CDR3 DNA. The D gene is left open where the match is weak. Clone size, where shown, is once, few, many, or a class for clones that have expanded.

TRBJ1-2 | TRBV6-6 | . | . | CASSYPGGPGGF | TGTGCCAGCAGTTACCCCGGGGGACCGGGGGGCTTC
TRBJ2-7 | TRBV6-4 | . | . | CASTASEYEQYF | TGTGCCAGCACCGCTAGCGAATACGAGCAGTACTTC
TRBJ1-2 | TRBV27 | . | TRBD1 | CATSDRTYGYTF | TGTGCCACCTCGGACAGGACCTATGGCTACACCTTC
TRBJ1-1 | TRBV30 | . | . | CAWSLWGLATEAFF | TGTGCCTGGAGTCTTTGGGGGTTGGCGACTGAAGCTTTCTTT
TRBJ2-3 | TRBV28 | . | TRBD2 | CASSWTTSATDTQYF | TGTGCCAGCAGTTGGACCACTAGCGCCACAGATACGCAGTATTTT
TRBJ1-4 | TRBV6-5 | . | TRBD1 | CASSPWNRGEKLFF | TGTGCCAGCAGTCCCTGGAACAGGGGTGAAAAACTGTTTTTT
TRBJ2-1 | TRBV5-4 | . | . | CASSLSLIPTEQFF | TGTGCCAGCAGCTTAAGCCTCATCCCCACTGAGCAGTTCTTC
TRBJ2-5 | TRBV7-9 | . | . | CASSRGGETQYF | TGTGCCAGCAGCAGGGGAGGAGAGACCCAGTACTTC
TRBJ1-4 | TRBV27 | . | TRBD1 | CASSSYRGDPEKLFF | TGTGCCAGCAGTTCGTACAGGGGAGACCCTGAAAAACTGTTTTTT
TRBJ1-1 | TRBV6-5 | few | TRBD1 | CASSYSGTVNTEAFF | TGTGCCAGCAGTTACTCCGGGACAGTGAACACTGAAGCTTTCTTT
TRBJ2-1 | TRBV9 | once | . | CASSPRGGNEQFF | TGTGCCAGCAGCCCCCGGGGTGGGAATGAGCAGTTCTTC
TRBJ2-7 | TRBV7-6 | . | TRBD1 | CASSLVRQGYEQYF | TGTGCCAGCAGCTTAGTTCGACAGGGGTACGAGCAGTACTTC
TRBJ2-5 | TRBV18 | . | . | CASSPPADPRTQYF | TGTGCCAGCTCACCACCGGCGGATCCTAGGACCCAGTACTTC
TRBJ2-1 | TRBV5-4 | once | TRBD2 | CASSFKGLNNEQFF | TGTGCCAGCAGCTTTAAGGGACTAAACAATGAGCAGTTCTTC
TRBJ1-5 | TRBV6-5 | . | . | CASSPGFQYLQPQHF | TGTGCCAGCAGTCCCGGATTCCAGTATCTTCAGCCCCAGCATTTT
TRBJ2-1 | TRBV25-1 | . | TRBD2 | CASSYTGTNYNEQFF | TGTGCCAGCAGTTATACTGGGACTAACTACAATGAGCAGTTCTTC
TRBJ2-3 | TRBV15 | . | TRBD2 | CATSNGLAGGRGTQYF | TGTGCCACCAGCAACGGACTAGCGGGAGGGAGGGGTACGCAGTATTTT
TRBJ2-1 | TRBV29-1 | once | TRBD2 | CSVVGGTSGLEQFF | TGCAGCGTTGTGGGGGGGACTAGCGGGCTGGAGCAGTTCTTC
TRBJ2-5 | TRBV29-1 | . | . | CSVVGGSNQETQYF | TGCAGCGTCGTAGGTGGGTCTAACCAAGAGACCCAGTACTTC
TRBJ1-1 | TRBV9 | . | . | CASSDPGSNTEAFF | TGTGCCAGCAGCGATCCAGGGTCGAACACTGAAGCTTTCTTT
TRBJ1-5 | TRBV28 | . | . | CASSPDRSRNQPQHF | TGTGCCAGCAGCCCCGACCGATCCCGCAATCAGCCCCAGCATTTT
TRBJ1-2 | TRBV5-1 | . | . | CASSLDRANYGYTF | TGCGCCAGCAGCTTGGACAGGGCCAACTATGGCTACACCTTC
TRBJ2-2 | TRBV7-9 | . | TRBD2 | CASSTRGTYPSTGELFF | TGTGCCAGCAGCACGCGGGGGACCTATCCTAGCACCGGGGAGCTGTTTTTT
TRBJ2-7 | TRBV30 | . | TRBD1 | CAWDWGTGGSYEQYF | TGTGCCTGGGATTGGGGGACAGGGGGCTCCTACGAGCAGTACTTC
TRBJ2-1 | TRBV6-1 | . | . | CASSERSYNEQFF | TGTGCCAGCAGTGAAAGGTCGTACAATGAGCAGTTCTTC
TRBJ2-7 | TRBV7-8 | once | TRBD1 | CASSSPGQGFYEQYF | TGTGCCAGCAGCTCACCAGGACAGGGATTTTACGAGCAGTACTTC
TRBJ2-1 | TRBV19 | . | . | CASTGPLVDEQFF | TGTGCCAGTACTGGGCCACTGGTAGATGAGCAGTTCTTC
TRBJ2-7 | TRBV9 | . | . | CASRAIQGYEQYF | TGTGCCAGCAGGGCAATACAGGGCTACGAGCAGTACTTC
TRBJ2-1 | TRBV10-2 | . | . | CASSQGLYNEQFF | TGCGCCAGCAGTCAGGGACTCTACAATGAGCAGTTCTTC
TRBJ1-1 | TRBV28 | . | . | CASSQTLNTEAFF | TGTGCCAGCAGTCAAACCCTGAACACTGAAGCTTTCTTT
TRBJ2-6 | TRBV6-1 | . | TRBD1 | CASSVQGYGGANVLTF | TGTGCCAGCAGTGTACAGGGGTATGGTGGGGCCAACGTCCTGACTTTC
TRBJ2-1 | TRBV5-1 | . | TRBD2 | CASSLAGGPHNEQFF | TGCGCCAGCAGCTTGGCGGGAGGGCCTCACAATGAGCAGTTCTTC
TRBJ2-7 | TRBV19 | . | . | CASSIGGYEQYF | TGTGCCAGTAGTATAGGGGGTTACGAGCAGTACTTC
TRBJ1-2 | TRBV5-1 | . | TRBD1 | CASSSAGQGVANYGYTF | TGCGCCAGCAGCTCTGCGGGACAGGGGGTAGCTAACTATGGCTACACCTTC
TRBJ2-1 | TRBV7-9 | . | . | CASSPTYFDEQFF | TGTGCCAGCAGCCCCACCTACTTCGATGAGCAGTTCTTC